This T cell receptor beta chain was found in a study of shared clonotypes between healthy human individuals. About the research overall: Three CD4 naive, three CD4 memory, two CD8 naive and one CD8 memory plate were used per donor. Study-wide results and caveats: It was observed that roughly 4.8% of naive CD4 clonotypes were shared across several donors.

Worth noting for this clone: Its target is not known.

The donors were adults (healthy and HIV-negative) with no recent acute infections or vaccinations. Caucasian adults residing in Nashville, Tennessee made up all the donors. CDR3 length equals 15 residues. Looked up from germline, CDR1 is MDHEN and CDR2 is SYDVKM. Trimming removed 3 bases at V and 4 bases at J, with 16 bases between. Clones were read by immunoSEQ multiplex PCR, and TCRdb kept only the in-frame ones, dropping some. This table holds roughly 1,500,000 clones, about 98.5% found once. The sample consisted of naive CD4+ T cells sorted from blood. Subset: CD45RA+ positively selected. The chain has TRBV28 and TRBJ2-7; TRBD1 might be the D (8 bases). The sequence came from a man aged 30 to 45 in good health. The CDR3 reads CASSFGQGLLYEQYF. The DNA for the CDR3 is TGTGCCAGCAGTTTTGGACAGGGACTATTATACGAGCAGTACTTC.